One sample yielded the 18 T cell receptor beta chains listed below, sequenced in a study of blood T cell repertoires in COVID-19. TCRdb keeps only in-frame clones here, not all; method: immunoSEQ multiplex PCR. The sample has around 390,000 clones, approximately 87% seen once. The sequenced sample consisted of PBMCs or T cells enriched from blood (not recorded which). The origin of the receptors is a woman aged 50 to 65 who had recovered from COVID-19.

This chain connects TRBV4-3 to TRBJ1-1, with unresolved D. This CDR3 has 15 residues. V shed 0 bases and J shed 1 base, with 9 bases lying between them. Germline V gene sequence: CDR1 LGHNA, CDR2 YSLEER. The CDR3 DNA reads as TGCGCCAGCAGCCAAGATCCCCAGGCGAACACTGAAGCTTTCTTT. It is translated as CASSQDPQANTEAFF.

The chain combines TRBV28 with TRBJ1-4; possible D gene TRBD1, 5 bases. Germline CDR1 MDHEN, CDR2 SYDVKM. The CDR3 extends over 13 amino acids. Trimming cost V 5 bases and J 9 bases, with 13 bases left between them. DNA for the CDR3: TGTGCCAGCAGTGGGGCGGAGTTGAAAAAACTGTTTTTT. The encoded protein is CASSGAELKKLFF.

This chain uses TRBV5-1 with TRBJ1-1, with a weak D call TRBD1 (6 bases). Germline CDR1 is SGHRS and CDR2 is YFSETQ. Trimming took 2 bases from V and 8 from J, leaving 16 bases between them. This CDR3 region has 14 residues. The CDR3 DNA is TGCGCCAGCAGCTTTCGGCCCCCGGACAGCGAAGCTTTCTTT. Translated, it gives CASSFRPPDSEAFF.

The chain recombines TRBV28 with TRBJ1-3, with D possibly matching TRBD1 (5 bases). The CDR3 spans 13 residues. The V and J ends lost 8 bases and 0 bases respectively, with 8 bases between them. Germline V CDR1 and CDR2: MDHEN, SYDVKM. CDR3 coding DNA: TGTGCCAGCGGGGGGAGCTCTGGAAACACCATATATTTT. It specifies CASGGSSGNTIYF.

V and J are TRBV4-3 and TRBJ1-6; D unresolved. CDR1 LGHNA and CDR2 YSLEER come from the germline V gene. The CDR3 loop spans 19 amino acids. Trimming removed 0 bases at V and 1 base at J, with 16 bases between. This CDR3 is CASSQDWRTMFSYNSPLHF. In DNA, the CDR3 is TGCGCCAGCAGCCAAGATTGGCGGACTATGTTTTCCTATAATTCACCCCTCCACTTT.

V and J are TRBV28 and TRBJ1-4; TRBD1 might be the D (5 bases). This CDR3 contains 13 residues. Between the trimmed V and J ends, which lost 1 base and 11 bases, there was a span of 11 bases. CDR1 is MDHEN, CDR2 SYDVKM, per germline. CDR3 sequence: CASSLSGTTKLFF. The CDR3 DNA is TGTGCCAGCAGTTTATCAGGGACTACTAAACTGTTTTTT.

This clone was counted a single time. CDR3 protein: CASSNGSGQQNIQYF. CDR3 sequence (DNA): TGTGCCAGCAGTAATGGGTCAGGACAGCAAAACATTCAGTACTTC. The chain recombines TRBV28 with TRBJ2-4; D possibly corresponds to TRBD1 (6 bases). The germline V gene encodes CDR1 MDHEN and CDR2 SYDVKM. Trimming stripped 5 bases from V and 5 bases from J, with 16 bases between. The CDR3 sequence is 15 residues long. Full variable domain (missing parts from reference TRBV28 and TRBJ2-4): DVKVTQSSRYLVKRTGEKVFLECVQDMDHENMFWYRQDPGLGLRLIYFSYDVKMKEKGDIPEGYSVSREKKERFSLILESASTNQTSMYLCASSNGSGQQNIQYFGAGTRLSVL.

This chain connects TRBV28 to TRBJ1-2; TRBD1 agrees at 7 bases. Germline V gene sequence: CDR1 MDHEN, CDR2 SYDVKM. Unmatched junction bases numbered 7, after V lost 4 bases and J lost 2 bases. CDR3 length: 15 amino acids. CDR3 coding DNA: TGTGCCAGCAGTTCCTTACAGGGGAGGAACTATGGCTACACCTTC. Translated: CASSSLQGRNYGYTF.

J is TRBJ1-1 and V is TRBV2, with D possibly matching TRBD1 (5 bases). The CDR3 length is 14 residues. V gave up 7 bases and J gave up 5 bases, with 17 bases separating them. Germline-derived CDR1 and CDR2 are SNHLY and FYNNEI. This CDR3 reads CASTVGGVWTEAFF. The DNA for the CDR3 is TGTGCCAGCACCGTGGGGGGGGTTTGGACTGAAGCTTTCTTT.

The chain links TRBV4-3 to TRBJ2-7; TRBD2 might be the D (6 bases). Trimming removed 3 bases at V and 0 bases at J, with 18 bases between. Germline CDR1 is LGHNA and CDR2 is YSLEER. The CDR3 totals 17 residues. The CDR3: CASSQSFPRGYSYEQYF. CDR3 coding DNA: TGCGCCAGCAGCCAGTCTTTTCCGCGGGGATACTCCTACGAGCAGTACTTC.

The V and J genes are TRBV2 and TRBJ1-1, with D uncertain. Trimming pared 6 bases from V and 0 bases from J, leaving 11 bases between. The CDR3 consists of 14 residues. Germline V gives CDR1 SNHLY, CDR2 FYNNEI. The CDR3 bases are TGTGCCAGCAGAGCGAATTTAATGAACACTGAAGCTTTCTTT. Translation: CASRANLMNTEAFF. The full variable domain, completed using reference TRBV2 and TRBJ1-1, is EPEVTQTPSHQVTQMGQEVILRCVPISNHLYFYWYRQILGQKVEFLVSFYNNEISEKSEIFDDQFSVERPDGSNFTLKIRSTKLEDSAMYFCASRANLMNTEAFFGQGTRLTVV.

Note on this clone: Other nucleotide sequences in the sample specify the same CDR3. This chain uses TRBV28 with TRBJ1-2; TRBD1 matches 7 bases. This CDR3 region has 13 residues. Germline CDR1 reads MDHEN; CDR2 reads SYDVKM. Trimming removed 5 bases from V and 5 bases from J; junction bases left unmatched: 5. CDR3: CASSPGQFYGYTF. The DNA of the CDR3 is TGTGCCAGCAGTCCGGGACAGTTTTATGGCTACACCTTC.

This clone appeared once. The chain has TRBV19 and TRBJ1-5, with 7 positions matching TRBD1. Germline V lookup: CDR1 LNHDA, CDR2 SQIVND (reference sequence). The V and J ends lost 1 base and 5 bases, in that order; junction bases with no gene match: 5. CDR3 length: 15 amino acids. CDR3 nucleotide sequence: TGTGCCAGTAGTATAGTAGGGACAGTCTATCAGCCCCAGCATTTT. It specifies CASSIVGTVYQPQHF.

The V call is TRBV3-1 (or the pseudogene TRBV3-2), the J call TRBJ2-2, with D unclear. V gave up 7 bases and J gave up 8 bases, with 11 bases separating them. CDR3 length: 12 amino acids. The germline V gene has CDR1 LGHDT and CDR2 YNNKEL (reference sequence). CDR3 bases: TGTGCCAGCATGCCCGGGTGGGGGGAGCTGTTTTTT. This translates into CASMPGWGELFF.

CDR3 bases: TGTGCCAGCAGCCTAGAGGGGGATCATGGCTACACCTTC. As protein: CASSLEGDHGYTF. The chain joins TRBV7-8 to TRBJ1-2; TRBD1 might be the D (6 bases). Germline V gives CDR1 SGHVS, CDR2 FQNEAQ. The CDR3 runs to 13 residues. V gave up 5 bases and J gave up 6 bases, with 13 bases separating them. The full variable domain, its missing parts supplied by reference TRBV7-8 and TRBJ1-2, is GAGVSQSPRYKVAKRGQDVALRCDPISGHVSLFWYQQALGQGPEFLTYFQNEAQLDKSGLPSDRFFAERPEGSVSTLKIQRTQQEDSAVYLCASSLEGDHGYTFGSGTRLTVV.

This chain's CDR3 is CASRTSATYEQYF. The CDR3 DNA reads as TGCGCCAGCAGGACTAGCGCCACCTACGAGCAGTACTTC. This rearrangement joins TRBV5-1 to TRBJ2-7; TRBD2 matches 8 bases. This CDR3 comprises 13 residues. With 5 bases clipped from V and 2 bases from J, the junction kept 3 bases outside the gene matches. The germline V gene encodes CDR1 SGHRS and CDR2 YFSETQ.

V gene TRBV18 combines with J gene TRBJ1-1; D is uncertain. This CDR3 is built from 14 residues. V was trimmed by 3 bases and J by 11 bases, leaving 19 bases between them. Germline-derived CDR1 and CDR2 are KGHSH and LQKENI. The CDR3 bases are TGTGCCAGCTCACCTGACCTCGGGAGCCAGATGGCTTTCTTT. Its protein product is CASSPDLGSQMAFF. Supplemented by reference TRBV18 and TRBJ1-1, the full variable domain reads NAGVMQNPRHLVRRRGQEARLRCSPMKGHSHVYWYRQLPEEGLKFMVYLQKENIIDESGMPKERFSAEFPKEGPSILRIQQVVRGDSAAYFCASSPDLGSQMAFFGQGTRLTVV.

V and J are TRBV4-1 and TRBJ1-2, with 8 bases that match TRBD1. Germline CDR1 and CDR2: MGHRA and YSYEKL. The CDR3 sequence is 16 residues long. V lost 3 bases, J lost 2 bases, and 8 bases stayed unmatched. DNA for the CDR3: TGCGCCAGCAGCCAGCTCCCGGGACAGGCCAACTATGGCTACACCTTC. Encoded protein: CASSQLPGQANYGYTF.